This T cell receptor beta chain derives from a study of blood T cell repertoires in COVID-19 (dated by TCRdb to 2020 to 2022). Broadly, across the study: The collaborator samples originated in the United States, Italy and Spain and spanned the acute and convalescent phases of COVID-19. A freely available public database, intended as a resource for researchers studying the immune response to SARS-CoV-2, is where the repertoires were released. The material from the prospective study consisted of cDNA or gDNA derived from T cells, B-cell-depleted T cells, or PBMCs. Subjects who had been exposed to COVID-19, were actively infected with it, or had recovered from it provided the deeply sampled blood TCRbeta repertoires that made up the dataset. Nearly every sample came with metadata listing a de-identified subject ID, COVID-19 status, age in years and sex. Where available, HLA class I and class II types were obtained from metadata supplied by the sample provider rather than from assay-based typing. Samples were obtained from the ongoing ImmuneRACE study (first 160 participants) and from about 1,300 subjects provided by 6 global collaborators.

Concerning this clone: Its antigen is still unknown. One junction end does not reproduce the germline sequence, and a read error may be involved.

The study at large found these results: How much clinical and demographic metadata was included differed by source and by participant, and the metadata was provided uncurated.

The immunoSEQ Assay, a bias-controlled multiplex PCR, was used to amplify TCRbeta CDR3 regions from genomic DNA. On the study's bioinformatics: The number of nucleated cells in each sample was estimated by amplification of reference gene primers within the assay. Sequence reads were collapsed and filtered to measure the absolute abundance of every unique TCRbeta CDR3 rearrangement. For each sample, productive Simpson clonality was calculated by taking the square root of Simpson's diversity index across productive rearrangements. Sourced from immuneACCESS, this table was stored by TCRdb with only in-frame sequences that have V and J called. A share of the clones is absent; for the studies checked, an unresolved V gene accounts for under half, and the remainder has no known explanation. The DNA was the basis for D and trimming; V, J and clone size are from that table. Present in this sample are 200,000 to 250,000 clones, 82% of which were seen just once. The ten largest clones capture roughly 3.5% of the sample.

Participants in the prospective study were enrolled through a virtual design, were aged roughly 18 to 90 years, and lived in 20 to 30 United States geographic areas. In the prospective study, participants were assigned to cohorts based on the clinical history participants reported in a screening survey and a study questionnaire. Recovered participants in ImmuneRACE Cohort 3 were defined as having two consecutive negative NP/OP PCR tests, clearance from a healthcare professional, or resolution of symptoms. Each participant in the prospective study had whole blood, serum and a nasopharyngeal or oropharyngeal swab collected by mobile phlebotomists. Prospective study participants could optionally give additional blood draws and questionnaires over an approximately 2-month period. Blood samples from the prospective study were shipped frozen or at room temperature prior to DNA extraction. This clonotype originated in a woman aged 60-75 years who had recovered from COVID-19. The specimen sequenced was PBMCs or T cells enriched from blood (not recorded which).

At the DNA level, the sequence is TGTGCCAGCAGCTTAGTCCCGGGACACACCGAAGCTTTCTTT. Protein translation: CASSLVPGHTEAFF. The V and J segments used are TRBV7-9 and TRBJ1-1; the D gene is perhaps TRBD1, from 6 matching bases. Via the germline V gene (reference sequence), CDR1 is SEHNR and CDR2 FQNEAQ. From the cysteine through the phenylalanine, the CDR3 covers 14 amino acids. The entry retains the CDR3 DNA only, 42 bases that are in frame from base 1.